This T cell receptor (beta chain) is drawn from a study of cytomegalovirus exposure and HLA in healthy donors. The PCR was carried out with 60 Vbeta primers and 13 Jbeta primers. Assay used: immunoSEQ multiplex PCR; TCRdb lists only in-frame clones, some missing. The table records over 150,000 clones, roughly 80% of them present only once. At sampling all donors were nominally healthy, likely with unrecorded immune exposures. Sequencing used PBMCs. The sequence was obtained from a woman aged 30 to 39 in good health and CMV-seronegative.

The CDR3 DNA sequence: TGTGCCAGCAGCTTAGTGGCGGGAAACACTGAAGCTTTCTTT. Translation gives CASSLVAGNTEAFF. The chain recombines TRBV7-8 with TRBJ1-1; D gene uncertain. V was cut by 1 base and J by 2 bases, with 8 bases left in between. CDR1 is SGHVS and CDR2 is FQNEAQ in the germline V gene. This CDR3 is built from 14 residues.